The T cell receptor beta chain described here comes from a study of cytomegalovirus exposure and HLA in healthy donors. Study results and caveats: A later look showed TCR association rates differing by HLA locus, highest for DRB1 and lowest for HLA-C. Presence/absence analyses assumed roughly uniform sequencing depth across donors, which may not hold.

Trimming cost V 0 bases and J 1 base, with 5 bases left between them. CDR3 length equals 14 residues. CDR1 is SGHTA, CDR2 FQGTGA, per germline. It was with 60 Vbeta and 13 Jbeta primers that the PCR ran. Produced via immunoSEQ multiplex PCR; TCRdb's table is partial and in-frame only. The sample includes roughly 250,000 clones, 72% seen only once; the top ten take around 2.3%. As for this clone: The antigen is not known. Other nucleotide sequences from this sample produce the same CDR3.

This clonotype was obtained from a female donor in good health and CMV-seronegative. Sequenced: PBMCs. V and J are TRBV7-3 and TRBJ2-3; D is possibly TRBD2 (5 bases). The CDR3 protein is CASSLTGGTDTQYF. The DNA for the CDR3 is TGTGCCAGCAGCTTAACCGGGGGCACAGATACGCAGTATTTT. Based on the CDR3 plus reference TRBV7-3 and TRBJ2-3, the full variable domain is GAGVSQTPSNKVTEKGKYVELRCDPISGHTALYWYRQSLGQGPEFLIYFQGTGAADDSGLPNDRFFAVRPEGSVSTLKIQRTERGDSAVYLCASSLTGGTDTQYFGPGTRLTVL.